Below, 11 T cell receptor beta chains from the same sample are listed, as sequenced in a study of T cells in Graves' hyperthyroidism and ophthalmopathy. Amplified regions were TCR beta CDR3 sequences from RNA transcripts. The HTBI primer set was used in a first-round RT-PCR of the TCR CDR3. TCRdb re-derived calls from the multiplex PCR reads in MiXCR, one entry per CDR3 protein. The sample records around 560,000 distinct CDR3 sequences, over 15% being singletons. Sequencing was done on a sample of blood. Receptors originate from a woman younger than 30 with Graves' hyperthyroidism.

This clonotype was recorded a few times. This sequence joins TRBV3-1 and TRBJ2-7; a weak D match, TRBD2 (5 bases). Germline loops: CDR1 LGHDT, CDR2 YNNKEL (reference sequence). V was pared by 4 bases and J by 3 bases, with 16 bases between. This CDR3 spans 15 amino acids. The CDR3 DNA reads TGTGCCAGCAGCCCCACTAGGGTTCCAAGCTACGAGCAGTACTTC. Protein: CASSPTRVPSYEQYF.

This clonotype was seen ten or more times. The rearrangement uses TRBV11-2 and TRBJ2-7, with 12 bases matching TRBD2. Germline CDR1 reads SGHAT; CDR2 reads FQNNGV. V lost 4 bases and J lost 4; bases outside the gene matches: 5. This CDR3 has 15 residues. The CDR3 bases are TGTGCCAGCAGCTCACAGACTAGCGGGGGATACGAGCAGTACTTC. This codes for CASSSQTSGGYEQYF. The variable domain in full, completed from reference TRBV11-2 and TRBJ2-7, reads EAGVAQSPRYKIIEKRQSVAFWCNPISGHATLYWYQQILGQGPKLLIQFQNNGVVDDSQLPKDRFSAERLKGVDSTLKIQPAKLEDSAVYLCASSSQTSGGYEQYFGPGTRLTVT.

As concerns this clonotype: This may come from a read error, since a much larger clone is one base off. The chain is built from TRBV12-3 or TRBV12-4 and TRBJ2-1, with 10 bases identical to TRBD2. Germline trimming cut 0 bases from V and 6 bases from J; bases unmatched to any gene: 5. The CDR3 is 16 amino acids. Here the CDR3 DNA reads TGTGCCAGCAGTTTAGCGCGGGGACTAGCGTCCAATGAGCAGTTCTTC. Translation: CASSLARGLASNEQFF.

This clonotype was counted at least ten times. The chain is built from TRBV20-1 and TRBJ2-7; D is perhaps TRBD2 (6 bases). There are 13 residues in the CDR3. Trimming cost V 6 bases and J 4 bases, with 16 bases left between them. The germline V gene has CDR1 DFQATT and CDR2 SNEGSKA (reference sequence). The DNA for the CDR3 is TGCAGTGCCTTACCGGGACTGGCATACGAGCAGTACTTC. It yields the protein CSALPGLAYEQYF.

This clonotype was counted a few times. The chain joins TRBV19 to TRBJ1-5; no reliable D call. Germline assignment: CDR1 LNHDA and CDR2 SQIVND (reference sequence). The ends were cut back, 3 bases at V and 2 bases at J, with 8 bases in the middle. The CDR3 is 14 residues long. In DNA, the CDR3 is TGTGCCAGTAGTATTTCTGTGGGCAATCAGCCCCAGCATTTT. Its protein is CASSISVGNQPQHF.

This clonotype occurred a few times. The chain recombines TRBV6-4 with TRBJ1-2; D gene ambiguous. V shed 2 bases and J shed 6 bases, with 13 bases lying between them. Looked up from germline, CDR1 is MRHNA and CDR2 is SNTAGT. The CDR3 runs 14 residues. The chain's CDR3 is CASSDRWLKNGYTF. The DNA of the CDR3 is TGTGCCAGCAGTGACCGGTGGCTTAAAAATGGCTACACCTTC.

Many counts were recorded for this clonotype. Here the CDR3 reads CASRPFGTGGKDEQYF. CDR3 DNA sequence: TGTGCCAGCAGACCCTTCGGGACAGGGGGCAAGGACGAGCAGTACTTC. V and J are TRBV6-1 and TRBJ2-7; TRBD1 agrees at 12 bases. Germline-derived CDR1 and CDR2 are MNHNS and SASEGT. The CDR3 loop spans 16 amino acids. J lost 5 bases, V lost 6 bases, and 11 bases had no gene match.

This clonotype was counted many times. The rearrangement joins TRBV18 to TRBJ1-2, with no clear D. CDR3 length equals 15 residues. V dropped 6 bases and J dropped 4 bases, with 18 bases sitting between them. CDR1 is KGHSH, CDR2 LQKENI, per germline. The CDR3 DNA is TGTGCCAGCTCTCACTCGGACCGCAGCGTCTATGGCTACACCTTC. This translates into CASSHSDRSVYGYTF.

The rearrangement joins TRBV18 to TRBJ1-5; D uncertain. There are 16 residues in the CDR3. Germline values: CDR1 KGHSH, CDR2 LQKENI. Between the trimmed V and J ends, which lost 3 bases and 5 bases, there was a span of 17 bases. DNA for the CDR3: TGTGCCAGCTCACCCTCGAATCTGTTTGGGGATCAGCCCCAGCATTTT. This encodes CASSPSNLFGDQPQHF. Together with reference TRBV18 and TRBJ1-5, the CDR3 gives the full variable domain: NAGVMQNPRHLVRRRGQEARLRCSPMKGHSHVYWYRQLPEEGLKFMVYLQKENIIDESGMPKERFSAEFPKEGPSILRIQQVVRGDSAAYFCASSPSNLFGDQPQHFGDGTRLSIL.

In its sample, this clonotype was seen many times. This chain links TRBV2 with TRBJ2-1; TRBD1 is a possible D gene (5 bases). The CDR3 runs 15 residues. The ends were cut back, 3 bases at V and 4 bases at J, with 13 bases in the middle. Germline V gives CDR1 SNHLY, CDR2 FYNNEI. In DNA form, the CDR3 reads TGTGCCAGCAGTGATGGGCAGGGTTATTACAATGAGCAGTTCTTC. It codes for CASSDGQGYYNEQFF.

The chain joins TRBV18 to TRBJ2-7; maybe TRBD2 (5 bases). CDR1 KGHSH and CDR2 LQKENI come from the germline V gene. The CDR3 covers 15 residues. The V and J ends lost 3 bases and 0 bases respectively, with 12 bases between them. For the CDR3, the DNA is TGTGCCAGCTCACCCGAACAACGGGGCTCCTACGAGCAGTACTTC. It encodes CASSPEQRGSYEQYF.